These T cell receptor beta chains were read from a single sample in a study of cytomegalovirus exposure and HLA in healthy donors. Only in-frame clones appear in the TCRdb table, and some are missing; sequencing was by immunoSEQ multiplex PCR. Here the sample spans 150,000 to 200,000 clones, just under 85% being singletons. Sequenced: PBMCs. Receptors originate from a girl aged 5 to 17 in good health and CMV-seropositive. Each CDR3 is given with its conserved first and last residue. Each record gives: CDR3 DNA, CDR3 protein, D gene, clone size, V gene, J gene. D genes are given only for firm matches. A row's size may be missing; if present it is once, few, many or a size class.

TGTGCCAGCAGCTTAGTGTCCCACAGCTCCTATAATTCACCCCTCCACTTT	CASSLVSHSSYNSPLHF	-	-	TRBV7-2	TRBJ1-6
TGTGCCAGCAGTTCGGACGGGAGGGGGCATGGCTACACCTTC	CASSSDGRGHGYTF	TRBD1	few	TRBV7-2	TRBJ1-2
TGTGCCAGCAGCGCGGGACAGCTAAACACTGAAGCTTTCTTT	CASSAGQLNTEAFF	TRBD1	-	TRBV9	TRBJ1-1
TGTGCCAGTAGTCCCCCGCAGAGACTAAACACCGGGGAGCTGTTTTTT	CASSPPQRLNTGELFF	-	-	TRBV19	TRBJ2-2
TGTGCCAGCAGCCCGGGACAGGGTCGGACCGGGGAGCTGTTTTTT	CASSPGQGRTGELFF	TRBD1	-	TRBV7-9	TRBJ2-2
TGTGCCAGCAGTAGGGAGGGAGCGGAGGGCTACACCTTC	CASSREGAEGYTF	-	-	TRBV6-4	TRBJ1-2
TGTGCCAGCAGTGAAGCGGTTAGCGGGGGGGCCCGGGGAGAGACCCAGTACTTC	CASSEAVSGGARGETQYF	TRBD2	-	TRBV2	TRBJ2-5
TGTGCCAGCAGCTCGAGGACAGGAACAGATACGCAGTATTTT	CASSSRTGTDTQYF	TRBD1	-	TRBV5-4	TRBJ2-3
TGCGCCAGCAGCCGAGGTCCGAGCCAGCCCCAGCATTTT	CASSRGPSQPQHF	-	-	TRBV4-1	TRBJ1-5
TGTGCCAGTGCCAACGACGGAGCCTTCAACTATGGCTACACCTTC	CASANDGAFNYGYTF	-	-	TRBV19	TRBJ1-2
TGCAGCGTGGAACAGGGCAATGAGCAGTTCTTC	CSVEQGNEQFF	-	-	TRBV29-1	TRBJ2-1
TGTGCCAGCAGCGACAAAGGGACAGTGAGTCGCTACAATGAGCAGTTCTTC	CASSDKGTVSRYNEQFF	TRBD1	once	TRBV2	TRBJ2-1
TGCAGCGTTGTACGGGACAGTACCTACAATGAGCAGTTCTTC	CSVVRDSTYNEQFF	TRBD1	once	TRBV29-1	TRBJ2-1
TGTGCCCGGGACACAAACTCCTACAATGAGCAGTTCTTC	CARDTNSYNEQFF	-	-	TRBV30	TRBJ2-1
TGTGCCAGCAGCCGGAGGGACAGGGTAGCCAAAAACATTCAGTACTTC	CASSRRDRVAKNIQYF	TRBD1	-	TRBV7-9	TRBJ2-4
TGCAGCGTTGACGGCGAGGGCGGCTACGAGCAGTACTTC	CSVDGEGGYEQYF	-	-	TRBV29-1	TRBJ2-7
TGTGCCAGCAGCGGAACTAGCGTCGCTACCTACAATGAGCAGTTCTTC	CASSGTSVATYNEQFF	TRBD2	-	TRBV9	TRBJ2-1
TGTGCCAGCAGCGTTATAGCCGGGGAGCTGTTTTTT	CASSVIAGELFF	-	-	TRBV9	TRBJ2-2
TGCAGCGGGGGACAGTTCCAAGAGACCCAGTACTTC	CSGGQFQETQYF	TRBD1	-	TRBV29-1	TRBJ2-5
TGTGCCAGCAGACCAAGTTGGGCAGGCGTCTACGAGCAGTACTTC	CASRPSWAGVYEQYF	-	-	TRBV6-5	TRBJ2-7
TGTGCCAGCTCACAGCGACGGGGTGAGCAAGAGACCCAGTACTTC	CASSQRRGEQETQYF	-	-	TRBV18	TRBJ2-5
TGTGCCAGCAGTTACTCCATCAATGAAGCTTTCTTT	CASSYSINEAFF	-	-	TRBV6-6	TRBJ1-1
TGTGCCAGCAGCGGAGAGGGGGAAGGGACTGAAGCTTTCTTT	CASSGEGEGTEAFF	-	-	TRBV2	TRBJ1-1
TGCGCCAGCAGCCAAGAGAGACTAGGAGGCACAGATACGCAGTATTTT	CASSQERLGGTDTQYF	-	-	TRBV4-1	TRBJ2-3
TGTGCCAGCTCCCGGGGACTAGCGGGGGAGTACAATGAGCAGTTCTTC	CASSRGLAGEYNEQFF	TRBD2	-	TRBV18	TRBJ2-1
TGTGCCAGCAGCCACTGGACAGGGGGCTGGCTGGAGGGCTACACCTTC	CASSHWTGGWLEGYTF	TRBD1	-	TRBV7-2	TRBJ1-2
TGTGCCACCAGCGATCGGGGGGTCCCCCAGCCCCAGCATTTT	CATSDRGVPQPQHF	-	-	TRBV15	TRBJ1-5
TGTGCCAGCAGCACCCCAGGACAGGGGCAGACCCAGTACTTC	CASSTPGQGQTQYF	TRBD1	-	TRBV9	TRBJ2-5
TGTGCCAGCAGTACCAGGGACAGGAAGGCATATGAGCAGTTCTTC	CASSTRDRKAYEQFF	TRBD1	-	TRBV6-6	TRBJ2-1
TGTGCCTGGGCCAGGGGGGCGGCGGGAAGCAATCAGCCCCAGCATTTT	CAWARGAAGSNQPQHF	TRBD1	once	TRBV30	TRBJ1-5
TGTGCCAGCTCACCACTTGGGACAGGGTCCTCTGGGGCCAACGTCCTGACTTTC	CASSPLGTGSSGANVLTF	TRBD1	-	TRBV18	TRBJ2-6
TGTGCCAGCAGTGAGGGGGCGGATGGCTACACCTTC	CASSEGADGYTF	TRBD1	-	TRBV27	TRBJ1-2
TGTGCCAGCAGCTTAAGGGTAGCGGCAACCGGGGAGCTGTTTTTT	CASSLRVAATGELFF	-	-	TRBV7-6	TRBJ2-2
TGTGCCAGCAGCGGACTAGGAGGCACCGGGGAGCTGTTTTTT	CASSGLGGTGELFF	-	-	TRBV9	TRBJ2-2
TGTGCCAGCAGCTTGACAGGGGCGGCCTACGAGCAGTACTTC	CASSLTGAAYEQYF	TRBD1	-	TRBV7-2	TRBJ2-7
TGCGCCAGCAGCCGTTCACAGGGGACAGATTCCCAGCAGTACTTC	CASSRSQGTDSQQYF	TRBD1	-	TRBV4-1	TRBJ2-5
TGTGCCAGCAGTTACGACAGGGTTAACTTCTATGGCTACACCTTC	CASSYDRVNFYGYTF	TRBD1	-	TRBV27	TRBJ1-2
TGTGCCAGCAGCCAAGATTTCGGTTCCTATGGCTACACCTTC	CASSQDFGSYGYTF	-	-	TRBV14	TRBJ1-2
TGTGCCAGCAGAAGACGACAGGGGGAGCAGTTCTTC	CASRRRQGEQFF	TRBD1	-	TRBV28	TRBJ2-1
TGTGCCAGCAGTTACCGGACAGGGAAGGGTGAAGCTTTCTTT	CASSYRTGKGEAFF	TRBD1	-	TRBV6-5	TRBJ1-1
TGTGCCAGCAGTTACGGAACAGGGGGCGTTGGCTACACCTTC	CASSYGTGGVGYTF	TRBD1	-	TRBV6-6	TRBJ1-2
TGCGCCAGCAGCCCCCGACAGGGAAGGAACACTGAAGCTTTCTTT	CASSPRQGRNTEAFF	TRBD1	-	TRBV5-1	TRBJ1-1
TGCGCCAGCAGCCCTACCGGGACAGTGAACACTGAAGCTTTCTTT	CASSPTGTVNTEAFF	TRBD1	-	TRBV5-1	TRBJ1-1
TGTGCCAGCAGCAGAGGGACAGGAGGGAACACTGAAGCTTTCTTT	CASSRGTGGNTEAFF	TRBD1	-	TRBV11-2	TRBJ1-1
TGTGCCAGCAGCAGTAGCGGGGTAGACCAAGAGACCCAGTACTTC	CASSSSGVDQETQYF	TRBD2	-	TRBV2	TRBJ2-5
TGTGCCAGCAGCCTGACAGGGAACGGGGAGACCCAGTACTTC	CASSLTGNGETQYF	TRBD1	-	TRBV7-8	TRBJ2-5
TGTGCCAGCAGCTTGGGGGCCGGGGTCCCGCTCTCCTATAATTCACCCCTCCACTTT	CASSLGAGVPLSYNSPLHF	-	-	TRBV5-6	TRBJ1-6
TGTGCCAGCAGCTCCCAGACAGAAATCTATGGCTACACCTTC	CASSSQTEIYGYTF	-	once	TRBV7-9	TRBJ1-2
TGTGCCAGCAGCTTAGATTTGGACTATAGAGAAGCTTTCTTT	CASSLDLDYREAFF	-	-	TRBV7-6	TRBJ1-1
TGTGCCACCCAGGACCGGACAGGGAGGACAGATACGCAGTATTTT	CATQDRTGRTDTQYF	TRBD1	-	TRBV6-1	TRBJ2-3
TGCGCCAGCAGCTTGGCAGGCAGGGGAAGTGGGTACACCTTC	CASSLAGRGSGYTF	-	-	TRBV5-1	TRBJ1-2
TGTGCCAGCAGTCCGACAGTTCATACGCAGTATTTT	CASSPTVHTQYF	-	once	TRBV25-1	TRBJ2-3
TGCGCCAGCACCCTAGTGGGTGGCACAGATACGCAGTATTTT	CASTLVGGTDTQYF	-	-	TRBV4-1	TRBJ2-3
TGTGCCAGCAGCCGAGGTGAAGGGGGGGATGGCTACACCTTC	CASSRGEGGDGYTF	-	-	TRBV7-2	TRBJ1-2
TGTGCCAGCAGCCAGGGACAGAGCTATGGCTACACCTTC	CASSQGQSYGYTF	TRBD1	-	TRBV7-6	TRBJ1-2
TGTGCCAGCAGCTTAGGGGCCGGTAGCAATCAGCCCCAGCATTTT	CASSLGAGSNQPQHF	-	-	TRBV11-2	TRBJ1-5
TGTGCCAGCAGTGAGACAGGGTACACTGAAGCTTTCTTT	CASSETGYTEAFF	TRBD1	-	TRBV6-6	TRBJ1-1
TGTGCCAGCAGCTTACCCGGGAACCCAGAGACCCAGTACTTC	CASSLPGNPETQYF	-	-	TRBV11-2	TRBJ2-5
TGTGCCAGTAGTATTGGGGGGACAGCCCTGGGAGATACGCAGTATTTT	CASSIGGTALGDTQYF	-	-	TRBV19	TRBJ2-3